This T cell receptor (beta chain) was sequenced in a study of cytomegalovirus exposure and HLA in healthy donors. The V and J ends lost 6 bases and 4 bases respectively, with 5 bases between them. Germline V gives CDR1 SGHAT, CDR2 FQNNGV. The length of the CDR3 is 11 residues. The primer mix had 60 Vbeta and 13 Jbeta primers. TCRdb's copy holds only in-frame clones and misses some; the assay was immunoSEQ multiplex PCR. Of 160,000 or so clones in the sample, approximately 70% were seen once. The chain employs TRBV11-2 and TRBJ2-3; D is ambiguous. Sequencing was performed on PBMCs. The sequence was collected from a man between 18 and 35 years old in good health and CMV-seropositive. The CDR3: CASSLADTQYF. The CDR3 nucleotides read TGTGCCAGCAGTCTTGCAGATACGCAGTATTTT.